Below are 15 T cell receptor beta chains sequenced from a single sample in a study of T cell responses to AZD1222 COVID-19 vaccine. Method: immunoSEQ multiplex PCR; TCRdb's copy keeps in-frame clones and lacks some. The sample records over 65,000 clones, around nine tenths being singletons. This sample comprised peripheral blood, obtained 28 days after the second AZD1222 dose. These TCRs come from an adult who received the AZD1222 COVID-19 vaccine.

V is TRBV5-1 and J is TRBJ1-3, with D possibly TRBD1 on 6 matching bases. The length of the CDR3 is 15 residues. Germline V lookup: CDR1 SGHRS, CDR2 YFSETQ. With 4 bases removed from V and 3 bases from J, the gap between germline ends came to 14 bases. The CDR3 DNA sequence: TGCGCCAGCAGCAGTACCGGACAGAATGGAAACACCATATATTTT. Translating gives CASSSTGQNGNTIYF. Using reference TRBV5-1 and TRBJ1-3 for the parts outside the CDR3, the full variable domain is KAGVTQTPRYLIKTRGQQVTLSCSPISGHRSVSWYQQTPGQGLQFLFEYFSETQRNKGNFPGRFSGRQFSNSRSEMNVSTLELGDSALYLCASSSTGQNGNTIYFGEGSWLTVV.

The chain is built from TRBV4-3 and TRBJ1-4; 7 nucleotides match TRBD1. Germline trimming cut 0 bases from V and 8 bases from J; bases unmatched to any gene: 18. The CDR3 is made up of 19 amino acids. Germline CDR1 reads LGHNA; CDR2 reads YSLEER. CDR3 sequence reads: CASSQDGTFGTALEEKLFF. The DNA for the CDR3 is TGCGCCAGCAGCCAAGATGGTACGTTCGGGACAGCGCTTGAAGAAAAACTGTTTTTT.

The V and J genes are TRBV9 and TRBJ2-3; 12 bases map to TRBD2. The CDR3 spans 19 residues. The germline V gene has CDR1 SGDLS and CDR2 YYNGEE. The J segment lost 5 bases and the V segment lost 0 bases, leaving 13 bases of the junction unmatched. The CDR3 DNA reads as TGTGCCAGCAGCGTAGCCCGATCCCAACTAGCGGGGGGTCTAGATACGCAGTATTTT. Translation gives CASSVARSQLAGGLDTQYF.

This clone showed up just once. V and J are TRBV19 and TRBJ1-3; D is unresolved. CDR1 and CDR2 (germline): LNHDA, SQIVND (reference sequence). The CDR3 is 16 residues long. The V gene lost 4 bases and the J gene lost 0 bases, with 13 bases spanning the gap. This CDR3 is CASSNMRDHSGNTIYF. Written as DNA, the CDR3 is TGTGCCAGTAGTAATATGAGGGATCACTCTGGAAACACCATATATTTT.

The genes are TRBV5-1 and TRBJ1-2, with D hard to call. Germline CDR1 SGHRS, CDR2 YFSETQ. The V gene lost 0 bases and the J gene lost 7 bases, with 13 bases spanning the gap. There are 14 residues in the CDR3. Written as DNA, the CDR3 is TGCGCCAGCAGCTTGGGTCCCCGAATGATTGGCTACACCTTC. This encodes CASSLGPRMIGYTF.

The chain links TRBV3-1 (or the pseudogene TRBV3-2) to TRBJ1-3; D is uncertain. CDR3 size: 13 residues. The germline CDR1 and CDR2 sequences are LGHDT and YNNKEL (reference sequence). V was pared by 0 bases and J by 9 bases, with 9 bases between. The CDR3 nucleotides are TGTGCCAGCAGCCAAGACGGTGTATCCACCATATATTTT. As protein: CASSQDGVSTIYF.

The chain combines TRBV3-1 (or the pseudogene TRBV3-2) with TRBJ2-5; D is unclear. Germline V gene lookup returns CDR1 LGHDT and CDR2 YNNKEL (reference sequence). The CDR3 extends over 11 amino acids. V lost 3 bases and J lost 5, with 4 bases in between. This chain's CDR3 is CASSQGETQYF. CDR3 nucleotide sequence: TGTGCCAGCAGCCAGGGGGAGACCCAGTACTTC.

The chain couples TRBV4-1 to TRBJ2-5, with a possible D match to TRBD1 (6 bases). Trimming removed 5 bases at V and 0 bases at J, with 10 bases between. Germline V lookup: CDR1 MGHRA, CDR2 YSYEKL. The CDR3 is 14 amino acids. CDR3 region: CASSAYRDQETQYF. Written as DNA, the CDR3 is TGCGCCAGCAGCGCGTACAGGGACCAAGAGACCCAGTACTTC.

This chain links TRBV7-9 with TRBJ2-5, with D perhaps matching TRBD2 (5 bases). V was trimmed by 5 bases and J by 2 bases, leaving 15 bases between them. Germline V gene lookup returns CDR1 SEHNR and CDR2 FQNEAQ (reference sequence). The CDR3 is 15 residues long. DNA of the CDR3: TGTGCCAGCAGCGATGGACCGGGGTCTCAAGAGACCCAGTACTTC. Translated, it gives CASSDGPGSQETQYF.

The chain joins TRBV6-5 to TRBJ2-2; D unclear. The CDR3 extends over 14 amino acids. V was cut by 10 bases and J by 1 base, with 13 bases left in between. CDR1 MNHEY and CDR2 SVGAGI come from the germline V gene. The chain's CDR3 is CATTPQRNTGELFF. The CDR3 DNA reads TGTGCCACCACCCCACAGCGGAACACCGGGGAGCTGTTTTTT.

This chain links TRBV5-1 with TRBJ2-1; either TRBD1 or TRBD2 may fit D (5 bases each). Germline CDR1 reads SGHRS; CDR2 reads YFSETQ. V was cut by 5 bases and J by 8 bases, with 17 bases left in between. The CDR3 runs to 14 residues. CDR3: CASRWDPVVDEQFF. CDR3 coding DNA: TGCGCCAGCAGATGGGACCCAGTTGTCGATGAGCAGTTCTTC.

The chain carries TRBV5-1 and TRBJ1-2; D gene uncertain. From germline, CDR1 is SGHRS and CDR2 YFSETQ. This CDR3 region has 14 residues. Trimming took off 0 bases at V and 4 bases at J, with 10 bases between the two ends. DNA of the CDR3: TGCGCCAGCAGCTTGGGGTGGACCGGCTATGGCTACACCTTC. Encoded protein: CASSLGWTGYGYTF.

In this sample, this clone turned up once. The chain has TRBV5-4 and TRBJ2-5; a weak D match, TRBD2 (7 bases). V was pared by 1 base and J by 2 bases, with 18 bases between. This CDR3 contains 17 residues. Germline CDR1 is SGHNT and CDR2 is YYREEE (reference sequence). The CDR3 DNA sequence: TGTGCCAGCAGCTTGCCTCCCGGGGGGCAGGTACAAGAGACCCAGTACTTC. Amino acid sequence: CASSLPPGGQVQETQYF. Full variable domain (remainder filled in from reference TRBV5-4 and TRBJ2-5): ETGVTQSPTHLIKTRGQQVTLRCSSQSGHNTVSWYQQALGQGPQFIFQYYREEENGRGNFPPRFSGLQFPNYSSELNVNALELDDSALYLCASSLPPGGQVQETQYFGPGTRLLVL.

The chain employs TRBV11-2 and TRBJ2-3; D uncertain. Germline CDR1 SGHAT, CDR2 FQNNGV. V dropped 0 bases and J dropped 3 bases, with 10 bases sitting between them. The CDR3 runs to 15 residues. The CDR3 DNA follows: TGTGCCAGCAGCTTAGATAAGTACTTTACAGATACGCAGTATTTT. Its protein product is CASSLDKYFTDTQYF.

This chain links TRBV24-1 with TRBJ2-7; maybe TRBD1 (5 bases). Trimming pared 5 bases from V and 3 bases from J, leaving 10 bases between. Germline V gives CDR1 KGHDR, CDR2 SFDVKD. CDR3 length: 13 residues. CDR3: CATSAIDSYEQYF. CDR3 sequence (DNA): TGTGCCACCAGTGCCATCGACAGCTACGAGCAGTACTTC.